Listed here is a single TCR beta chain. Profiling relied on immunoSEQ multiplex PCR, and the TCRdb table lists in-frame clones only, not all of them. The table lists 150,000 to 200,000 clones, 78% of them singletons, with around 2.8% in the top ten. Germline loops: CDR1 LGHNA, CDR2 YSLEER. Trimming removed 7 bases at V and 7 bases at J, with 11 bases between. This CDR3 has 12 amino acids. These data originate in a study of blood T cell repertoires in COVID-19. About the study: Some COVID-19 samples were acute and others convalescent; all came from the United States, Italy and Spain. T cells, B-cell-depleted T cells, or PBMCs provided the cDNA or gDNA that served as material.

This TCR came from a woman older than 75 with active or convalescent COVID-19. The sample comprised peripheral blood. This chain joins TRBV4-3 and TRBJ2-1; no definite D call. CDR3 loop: CASKDQANEQFF. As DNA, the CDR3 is TGCGCCAGCAAAGACCAGGCTAATGAGCAGTTCTTC.